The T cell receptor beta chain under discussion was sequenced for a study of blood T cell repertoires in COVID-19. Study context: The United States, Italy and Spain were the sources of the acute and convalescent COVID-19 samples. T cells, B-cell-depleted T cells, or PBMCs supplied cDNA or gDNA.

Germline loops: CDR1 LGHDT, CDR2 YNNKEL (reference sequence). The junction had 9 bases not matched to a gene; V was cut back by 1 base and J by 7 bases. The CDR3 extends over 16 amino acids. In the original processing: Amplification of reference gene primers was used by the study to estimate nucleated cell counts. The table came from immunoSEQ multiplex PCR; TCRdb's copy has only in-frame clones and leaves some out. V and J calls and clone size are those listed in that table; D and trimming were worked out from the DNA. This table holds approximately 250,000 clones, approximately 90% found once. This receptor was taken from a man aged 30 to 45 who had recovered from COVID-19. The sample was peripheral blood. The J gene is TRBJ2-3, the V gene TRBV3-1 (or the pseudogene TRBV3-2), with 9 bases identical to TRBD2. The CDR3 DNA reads TGTGCCAGCAGCCAAGGCTTAGGCGGGGGGGCAAATACGCAGTATTTT. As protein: CASSQGLGGGANTQYF.